This TCR beta chain comes out of a study of T cells in Graves' hyperthyroidism and ophthalmopathy. General study points: Median prediction lead before ophthalmopathy onset was 6.5 to 7 months with the model. A 13 V-J model separated ophthalmopathy from stable hyperthyroidism.

The germline gives CDR1 SNHLY, CDR2 FYNNEI. Trimming pared 5 bases from V and 5 bases from J, leaving 13 bases between. This CDR3 is built from 13 residues. With duration under 3 months, ophthalmopathy was active: Clinical Activity Score at least 3, NOSPECS at least 4. Thyroid ultrasound, orbital computed tomography, clinical symptoms, and serum thyroxine and TRAb underpinned diagnoses. From RNA transcripts, TCR beta CDR3 regions were amplified. Researchers ran a first-round RT-PCR on the TCR CDR3 using the HTBI primer set. Using its own MiXCR run on the multiplex PCR reads, TCRdb lists one record per CDR3 protein. The profile shows hundreds of thousands of distinct CDR3 sequences, roughly 14% of them singletons. This clonotype was seen many times. Its antigen is not known.

V gene TRBV2 combines with J gene TRBJ2-7, with D possibly being TRBD1 (6 bases). Sequencing was carried out using blood. The TCR sequence derives from a woman between 35 and 50 years old with Graves' ophthalmopathy. This CDR3 reads CASSSTGSHEQYF. DNA for the CDR3: TGTGCCAGCAGTTCCACAGGGTCCCACGAGCAGTACTTC.